This TCR beta chain was obtained from a study of blood T cell repertoires in COVID-19. At the level of the study: The United States, Italy and Spain provided the acute and convalescent COVID-19 samples.

Sequenced by immunoSEQ multiplex PCR; TCRdb stores in-frame clones only, minus some. The data contain 200,000 to 250,000 clones, around nine tenths of them seen just once; the ten biggest clones take up about a tenth. The CDR3 totals 15 residues. From germline, CDR1 is LGHDT and CDR2 YNNKEL (reference sequence). The V gene lost 0 bases and the J gene lost 3 bases, with 9 bases spanning the gap. The origin of this receptor is a young man who had recovered from COVID-19. Sequenced material: PBMCs or T cells enriched from blood (not recorded which). The chain combines TRBV3-1 (or the pseudogene TRBV3-2) with TRBJ1-3, with D unclear. The CDR3 region is CASSQDPAGGNTIYF. CDR3 nucleotides: TGTGCCAGCAGCCAAGATCCGGCAGGTGGAAACACCATATATTTT.